Each of the 28 T cell receptor beta chains below was sequenced from the same sample in a study of blood T cell repertoires in COVID-19. Measured with immunoSEQ multiplex PCR; TCRdb has only the in-frame clones, and not every one. The data contain about 180,000 clones, about 80% of them singletons. The sequenced material came from peripheral blood. These receptors were collected from a woman in her 70s with acute or convalescent COVID-19.

This clone was detected only a few times. V usage is TRBV2 and J usage is TRBJ1-1; D gene unclear. Per the germline V gene, CDR1 is SNHLY and CDR2 is FYNNEI. V was pared by 5 bases and J by 5 bases, with 15 bases between. CDR3 length: 14 residues. CDR3 in amino acids: CASSLTSGSTEAFF. In DNA form, the CDR3 reads TGTGCCAGCAGTCTGACGTCGGGTAGTACTGAAGCTTTCTTT.

The chain employs TRBV12-3 or TRBV12-4 and TRBJ2-7, with D unclear. The CDR3 is 13 amino acids. The V gene lost 6 bases and the J gene lost 3 bases, with 12 bases spanning the gap. The CDR3, as DNA: TGTGCCAGCAGACCTCCTTACAGCTACGAGCAGTACTTC. Translating gives CASRPPYSYEQYF.

This clone was counted between two and nine times. CDR3: CAISNRDRETEAFF. As DNA, the CDR3 is TGTGCCATCAGTAACCGGGACAGGGAAACTGAAGCTTTCTTT. This chain links TRBV10-3 with TRBJ1-1; 9 bases agree with TRBD1. Germline V lookup: CDR1 ENHRY, CDR2 SYGVKD. This CDR3 is built from 14 residues. J was trimmed by 5 bases and V by 5 bases; bases with no gene match: 6.

This sequence joins TRBV27 and TRBJ2-2; tentatively, D is TRBD2 (6 bases). Trimming removed 5 bases from V and 0 bases from J, with 10 bases in between. Germline V gives CDR1 MNHEY, CDR2 SMNVEV (reference sequence). CDR3 size: 15 residues. The CDR3 sequence: CASSRDFANTGELFF. DNA for the CDR3: TGTGCCAGCAGTCGGGACTTCGCGAACACCGGGGAGCTGTTTTTT.

As DNA, the CDR3 is TGTGCCAGCAGTTCCGGACAGGCGGGCTACAATGAGCAGTTCTTC. Protein sequence: CASSSGQAGYNEQFF. The chain combines TRBV28 with TRBJ2-1; 7 positions agree with TRBD1. Germline-derived CDR1 and CDR2 are MDHEN and SYDVKM. The CDR3 loop spans 15 amino acids. V lost 4 bases to trimming and J lost 3 bases; unmatched junction nucleotides: 6.

This clone appeared a single time. The chain couples TRBV5-1 to TRBJ2-7; 7 bases agree with TRBD1. Germline V gives CDR1 SGHRS, CDR2 YFSETQ. There are 15 residues in the CDR3. V dropped 5 bases and J dropped 6; count of bases not matched to a gene: 14. The chain's CDR3 is CASRDEAGTVLEQYF. In nucleotides, the CDR3 is TGCGCCAGCAGGGATGAGGCCGGGACAGTCCTCGAGCAGTACTTC.

V and J are TRBV16 and TRBJ2-3; maybe TRBD2 (5 bases). The V gene lost 3 bases and the J gene lost 2 bases, with 18 bases spanning the gap. Looked up from germline, CDR1 is KGHSY and CDR2 is FQNENV. The CDR3 contains 17 residues. The CDR3 DNA reads as TGTGCCAGCAGCCAGAAATTGACTACTACTCCCACAGATACGCAGTATTTT. As protein: CASSQKLTTTPTDTQYF.

The chain is built from TRBV19 and TRBJ2-7; TRBD1 is a possible D gene (7 bases). The CDR3 is made up of 21 amino acids. CDR1 and CDR2 from the germline V gene are LNHDA and SQIVND (reference sequence). Trimming took off 5 bases at V and 2 bases at J, with 34 bases between the two ends. The CDR3: CASSLFGGRQGGVFPPYEQYF. CDR3 bases: TGTGCCAGTAGTTTGTTCGGGGGTCGGCAGGGGGGCGTGTTCCCCCCCTACGAGCAGTACTTC.

The genes are TRBV19 and TRBJ1-5, with a weak D call TRBD1 (6 bases). V lost 5 bases and J 4 bases, leaving 18 bases between the germline ends. From germline, CDR1 is LNHDA and CDR2 SQIVND (reference sequence). CDR3 length: 16 amino acids. The CDR3 here is CASSSRDRRLNQPQHF. CDR3 DNA: TGTGCCAGTAGTTCACGAGACAGGCGACTGAATCAGCCCCAGCATTTT.

This chain connects TRBV5-4 to TRBJ2-7; 8 bases are a match to TRBD2. Per germline, CDR1 SGHNT and CDR2 YYREEE (reference sequence). V lost 3 bases to trimming and J lost 2 bases; unmatched junction nucleotides: 4. This CDR3 contains 14 residues. CDR3 sequence reads: CASSSPGGTYEQYF. Written as DNA, the CDR3 is TGTGCCAGCAGCTCCCCGGGAGGGACCTACGAGCAGTACTTC.

This clone has just a few counts. CDR3 protein: CASSLSDRAYEQYF. For the CDR3, the DNA is TGCGCCAGCAGCCTCAGCGACAGGGCCTACGAGCAGTACTTC. The J gene is TRBJ2-7, the V gene TRBV4-3; 7 nucleotides agree with TRBD1. The V gene end was trimmed by 4 bases and the J gene end by 2 bases; junction bases not matched to a gene: 5. The CDR3 covers 14 residues. Germline CDR1 and CDR2: LGHNA and YSLEER.

J is TRBJ1-6 and V is TRBV30; D unclear. V shed 2 bases and J shed 3 bases, with 11 bases lying between them. The CDR3 consists of 15 residues. Per the germline V gene, CDR1 is GTSNPN and CDR2 is SVGIG (reference sequence). The CDR3 nucleotides are TGTGCCTGGAGTAAGGTGGGAGTCTATAATTCACCCCTCCACTTT. It is translated as CAWSKVGVYNSPLHF.

CDR3 protein: CASSLARRGGGYTF. The CDR3 DNA reads TGTGCCAGCAGCTTAGCCCGAAGGGGGGGTGGCTACACCTTC. The chain is built from TRBV11-2 and TRBJ1-2; weak D call: TRBD1 (6 bases). The CDR3 has 14 residues. V gave up 1 base and J gave up 7 bases, with 13 bases separating them. CDR1 SGHAT and CDR2 FQNNGV come from the germline V gene.

This chain joins TRBV7-9 and TRBJ2-7; a weak D match, TRBD2 (5 bases). The germline V gene encodes CDR1 SEHNR and CDR2 FQNEAQ (reference sequence). The germline V and J ends were trimmed by 5 bases and 2 bases, with 10 bases remaining between them. The length of the CDR3 is 13 residues. The CDR3 reads CASSVGGTYEQYF. The CDR3 coding sequence is TGTGCCAGCAGCGTAGGAGGAACCTACGAGCAGTACTTC.

The CDR3 loop is CASSLARRRGTQYF. The DNA of the CDR3 is TGTGCCAGCAGCTTAGCGCGGCGGAGGGGTACGCAGTATTTT. The V gene is TRBV7-2, the J gene TRBJ2-3; D may be TRBD2 (6 bases). Trimming removed 0 bases at V and 8 bases at J, with 12 bases between. The CDR3 length is 14 residues. The germline V gene has CDR1 SGHTA and CDR2 FQGNSA.

The chain carries TRBV7-2 and TRBJ2-7; TRBD1 aligns across 7 bases. CDR1 is SGHTA, CDR2 FQGNSA, per germline. Unmatched junction bases numbered 9, after V lost 4 bases and J lost 3 bases. The CDR3 is 15 amino acids. The CDR3, as DNA: TGTGCCAGCAGCTCATCAGGGGGATTGGGCTACGAGCAGTACTTC. This sequence encodes CASSSSGGLGYEQYF.

V gene TRBV28 combines with J gene TRBJ1-5; 7 bases align to TRBD1. J gave up 4 bases and V 5 bases, and 5 bases lay outside the gene matches. Germline CDR1 reads MDHEN; CDR2 reads SYDVKM. This CDR3 has 14 residues. CDR3: CASSLNRGNQPQHF. The CDR3 DNA reads TGTGCCAGCAGTCTCAACAGGGGTAATCAGCCCCAGCATTTT.

This sequence joins TRBV7-2 and TRBJ1-2; D is possibly TRBD1 (6 bases). The germline V gene has CDR1 SGHTA and CDR2 FQGNSA. The CDR3 extends over 15 amino acids. V lost 8 bases and J 5 bases, leaving 21 bases between the germline ends. In nucleotides, the CDR3 is TGTGCCAGCCACTATTCCGGGGACAAGGTATATGGCTACACCTTC. Translated: CASHYSGDKVYGYTF.

This clone was counted once. The chain uses TRBV28 and TRBJ1-5; possibly TRBD1 for D (5 bases). Germline V gene sequence: CDR1 MDHEN, CDR2 SYDVKM. The length of the CDR3 is 16 residues. Deletions cut 1 base from V and 3 bases from J, with 13 bases between. In nucleotides, the CDR3 is TGTGCCAGCAGTTTATCGGGGAGGGGAGTCAATCAGCCCCAGCATTTT. This encodes CASSLSGRGVNQPQHF.

This chain connects TRBV29-1 to TRBJ2-1; possibly TRBD2 for D (5 bases). Trimming pared 5 bases from V and 0 bases from J, leaving 20 bases between. Germline V CDR1 and CDR2: SQVTM, ANQGSEA. The CDR3 spans 17 residues. In DNA form, the CDR3 reads TGCAGCGTTCGATTGGGAAGCGGCCCTAGCTCCTACAATGAGCAGTTCTTC. This gives the protein CSVRLGSGPSSYNEQFF.

The genes are TRBV25-1 and TRBJ2-2; D is unresolved. Germline V gene sequence: CDR1 MGHDK, CDR2 SYGVNS. Between the trimmed V and J ends, which lost 6 bases and 1 base, there was a span of 9 bases. This CDR3 has 14 residues. CDR3 nucleotide sequence: TGTGCCAGCAGACACTATAAGAACACCGGGGAGCTGTTTTTT. It codes for CASRHYKNTGELFF.

The V and J genes are TRBV5-1 and TRBJ2-7; TRBD1 matches 7 bases. Germline CDR1 and CDR2: SGHRS and YFSETQ. The CDR3 contains 13 residues. The trim removed 1 base at V and 3 bases at J, leaving 1 base unmatched. The CDR3 nucleotides read TGCGCCAGCAGCTTGTACAGGGGCTACGAGCAGTACTTC. Protein product: CASSLYRGYEQYF.

The chain recombines TRBV3-1 (or the pseudogene TRBV3-2) with TRBJ2-5; 13 bases line up with TRBD2. The junction had 12 bases not matched to a gene; V was cut back by 9 bases and J by 5 bases. Germline loops: CDR1 LGHDT, CDR2 YNNKEL (reference sequence). This CDR3 is 16 amino acids long. Here the CDR3 reads CASRELAGGPRETQYF. CDR3 in DNA: TGTGCCAGTCGCGAACTAGCGGGGGGGCCGCGGGAGACCCAGTACTTC.

The chain employs TRBV5-1 and TRBJ1-1; 8 nucleotides agree with TRBD1. The CDR3 totals 15 residues. V shed 4 bases, J shed 0 bases, and the junction held 5 bases outside the gene matches. The germline V gene has CDR1 SGHRS and CDR2 YFSETQ. The CDR3 nucleotides are TGCGCCAGCAGCCAAGGACAGGGAATGAACACTGAAGCTTTCTTT. This codes for CASSQGQGMNTEAFF.

The V gene is TRBV7-8, the J gene TRBJ1-1; possible D gene TRBD1, 5 bases. V lost 1 base and J lost 6, with 15 bases in between. The CDR3 has 15 residues. The V gene's germline CDR1 is SGHVS and CDR2 FQNEAQ. CDR3 amino acids: CASSLDPRAEAEAFF. CDR3 in DNA: TGTGCCAGCAGCTTAGATCCCAGGGCAGAGGCTGAAGCTTTCTTT.

This chain joins TRBV28 and TRBJ1-3; 7 bases are a match to TRBD1. Germline V gene data show CDR1 as MDHEN and CDR2 as SYDVKM. The CDR3 loop spans 11 amino acids. The V and J ends lost 9 bases and 7 bases, in that order; junction bases with no gene match: 3. CDR3 in DNA: TGTGCCAGTGGGACAGCCAACACCATATATTTT. The encoded protein is CASGTANTIYF.

This clone was found a few times. The V call is TRBV28, the J call TRBJ1-5; D remains unclear. Germline V gene lookup returns CDR1 MDHEN and CDR2 SYDVKM. This CDR3 is built from 12 residues. The germline V and J ends were trimmed by 2 bases and 11 bases, with 10 bases remaining between them. The CDR3 loop reads CASSLTLEAQHF. As DNA, the CDR3 is TGTGCCAGCAGTTTAACATTGGAGGCCCAGCATTTT.

The rearrangement uses TRBV4-3 and TRBJ1-1; 7 bases agree with TRBD1. The ends lost 3 bases at V and 1 base at J; junction bases unmatched: 5. This CDR3 has 15 residues. Germline V gives CDR1 LGHNA, CDR2 YSLEER. CDR3 sequence (DNA): TGCGCCAGCAGCCATACCGGGACAGCGAACACTGAAGCTTTCTTT. Amino acids: CASSHTGTANTEAFF.